This TCR beta chain was documented in a study of cytomegalovirus exposure and HLA in healthy donors. As for the study in general: The Caucasian-associated ancestry cluster held roughly 81% of 398 genotyped donors.

The germline V gene has CDR1 SNHLY and CDR2 FYNNEI. The CDR3 contains 16 residues. With 4 bases clipped from V and 7 bases from J, the junction kept 6 bases outside the gene matches. Primers: 60 Vbeta forward and 13 Jbeta reverse. Measured with immunoSEQ multiplex PCR; TCRdb has only the in-frame clones, and not every one. The repertoire holds 250,000 to 350,000 clones, with 80% to 90% as singletons. Study outcomes and limitations: High specificity and sensitivity for cytomegalovirus status were reported for the classifier.

With respect to this clone: Its antigen is unidentified.

This chain uses TRBV2 with TRBJ2-2, with TRBD2 matching 13 bases. This TCR was recovered from a middle-aged man in good health and CMV-seropositive. The material sequenced was PBMCs. The CDR3 DNA reads TGTGCCAGCAGTGTGACTAGCGGGAGGCGGGGCGGGGAGCTGTTTTTT. Encoded protein: CASSVTSGRRGGELFF.